This is a list of T cell receptor beta chains from one sample in a study of post-analysis software for immune sequencing data. TCRdb re-called the PCR reads with MiXCR, one entry per CDR3 protein. The data show hundreds of thousands of distinct CDR3 sequences, approximately 60% seen once. Sample: blood. These receptors were taken from a girl aged 2 to 10 with multiple sclerosis. Both conserved end residues are part of each CDR3. D genes are given only for firm matches. Size values are once, few and many counts, or a class for expanded clones, and some rows have none.

TRBJ2-5 NA NA TRBV11-2 TGTGCCAGCAGCTTAGTCCTACTGCGCTCGGAGACCCAGTACTTC CASSLVLLRSETQYF
TRBJ2-1 NA NA TRBV11-2 TGTGCCAGCAGGTCGGGGCTAGTAGATGAGCAGTTCTTC CASRSGLVDEQFF
TRBJ2-1 NA NA TRBV15 TGTGCCACCAGCAGGTTGCCGGGACCATCGTGGGAGCAGTTCTTC CATSRLPGPSWEQFF
TRBJ2-5 NA TRBD1 TRBV7-2 TGTGCCAGCAGACGAAAAGGGACAGACCAAGAGACCCAGTACTTC CASRRKGTDQETQYF
TRBJ1-6 NA TRBD1 TRBV7-6 TGTGCCAGCAGCTTAGGGGACAGTAATAATTCACCCCTCCACTTT CASSLGDSNNSPLHF
TRBJ2-7 once NA TRBV6-1 TGTGCCAGCAGTGATATCCTCGGGAACTCCTACGAGCAGTACTTC CASSDILGNSYEQYF
TRBJ1-1 NA NA TRBV7-8 TGTGCCAGCAGCTTAGCTCCGGTGAACACTGAAGCTTTCTTT CASSLAPVNTEAFF
TRBJ2-7 NA TRBD2 TRBV20-1 TGCAGTGCTAGAGAATGGCGGACTAGCGCGTACGAGCAGTACTTC CSAREWRTSAYEQYF
TRBJ2-4 few NA TRBV7-2 TGTGCCAGCAGCTTAGCGATAGCCAAAAACATTCAGTACTTC CASSLAIAKNIQYF
TRBJ2-5 NA NA TRBV10-3 TGTGCCATCAGTGAGTCTAAGGGGAACAACCAAGAGACCCAGTACTTC CAISESKGNNQETQYF